These T cell receptor beta chains were read from a single sample in a study of T cells in Graves' hyperthyroidism and ophthalmopathy. TCRdb ran MiXCR on the multiplex PCR reads and lists one entry per CDR3 protein. The sample consists of 500,000 to 600,000 distinct CDR3 sequences, 35% to 50% of them appearing once. Sequencing was done on a sample of peripheral blood or thyroid tissue (not recorded which). The receptors come from an adult woman with Graves' disease, either hyperthyroidism or ophthalmopathy (not recorded which). Both conserved end residues are part of each CDR3. The D gene is left open where the match is weak. Not all rows give a size; the values are once, few, many and, for expanded clones, a class.

.,TRBJ1-3,TRBV2,.,CASSPLVPSSGNTIYF,TGTGCCAGCAGTCCCCTCGTGCCAAGCTCTGGAAACACCATATATTTT
.,TRBJ1-5,TRBV20-1,.,CSARGRGEGVASPQHF,TGCAGTGCTAGAGGGCGGGGGGAGGGGGTAGCGAGTCCCCAGCATTTT
.,TRBJ1-5,TRBV12-3/TRBV12-4,.,CASSPWGGVDNQPQHF,TGTGCCAGCTCCCCCTGGGGGGGGGTAGACAATCAGCCCCAGCATTTT
.,TRBJ2-7,TRBV7-9,.,CASSQQRRSDEQYF,TGTGCCAGCAGCCAGCAGCGCAGGTCCGACGAGCAGTACTTC
.,TRBJ1-1,TRBV9,.,CASSSASNTEAFF,TGTGCCAGCAGCTCAGCGTCGAACACTGAAGCTTTCTTT
.,TRBJ2-5,TRBV10-3,TRBD1,CAIRSTGDRVQETQYF,TGTGCCATCAGGTCAACAGGGGACAGGGTCCAAGAGACCCAGTACTTC
.,TRBJ1-2,TRBV7-2,.,CASSLGHWGGYTF,TGTGCCAGCAGCCTCGGACACTGGGGTGGCTACACCTTC
.,TRBJ2-7,TRBV29-1,.,CSVDLATLGNEQYF,TGCAGCGTTGACCTAGCGACCCTGGGAAATGAGCAGTACTTC
many,TRBJ1-5,TRBV19,.,CASSIMGRGNQPQHF,TGTGCCAGTAGTATTATGGGAAGGGGCAATCAGCCCCAGCATTTT
many,TRBJ2-7,TRBV29-1,TRBD2,CSVDGTSGSYEQYF,TGCAGCGTTGACGGGACTAGCGGCTCCTACGAGCAGTACTTC